The 27 T cell receptor beta chains below come from one sample, sequenced in a study of T cells in tumors after PD-1 blockade. Assay: immunoSEQ multiplex PCR; the TCRdb copy retains only in-frame clones and omits some. The sample yields roughly 1,700 clones, 55% to 80% seen once. This specimen was tumor tissue, taken before anti-PD-1 treatment. These receptors were collected from a human donor with cutaneous squamous cell carcinoma.

In this sample, this clone turned up a few times. This chain joins TRBV6-5 and TRBJ2-7; 11 bases agree with TRBD1. This CDR3 has 14 amino acids. CDR1 and CDR2 from the germline V gene are MNHEY and SVGAGI. Trimming at V came to 8 bases and at J to 3 bases, leaving 6 bases not matched to a gene. The CDR3 nucleotides read TGTGCCAGCGGACAGGGGGCGTTGGGCTACGAGCAGTACTTC. It codes for CASGQGALGYEQYF.

V and J are TRBV6-1 and TRBJ2-3; 12 nucleotides align to TRBD2. The V gene's germline CDR1 is MNHNS and CDR2 SASEGT. Losses at the gene ends were 2 bases for V and 4 bases for J; bases not matched to a gene: 1. The CDR3 spans 15 residues. DNA for the CDR3: TGTGCCAGCAGTGAACTAGCGGGGGGGCCAGATACGCAGTATTTT. The encoded protein is CASSELAGGPDTQYF.

This CDR3 reads CASNPLTFYEQYF. CDR3 DNA sequence: TGTGCCAGCAACCCCCTCACATTCTACGAGCAGTACTTC. This rearrangement joins TRBV7-3 to TRBJ2-7; no firm D call. Germline CDR1 reads SGHTA; CDR2 reads FQGTGA. CDR3 length equals 13 residues. The V end lost 7 bases, the J end lost 3 bases, and 13 bases lay between the germline ends.

There are a few counts of this clone. The CDR3 sequence is CASAPWSSNQPQHF. The CDR3 nucleotides read TGTGCTAGTGCCCCTTGGTCCAGCAATCAGCCCCAGCATTTT. The V gene is TRBV12-5, the J gene TRBJ1-5; D is undetermined. This CDR3 is built from 14 residues. The germline V gene has CDR1 LGHNT and CDR2 FRNRAP. V was trimmed by 7 bases and J by 1 base, leaving 11 bases between them.

This clone was seen a few times. The chain is built from TRBV11-1 and TRBJ1-2, with a possible D match to TRBD1 (5 bases). Germline V gene data show CDR1 as SGHAT and CDR2 as FQDESV (reference sequence). Between the trimmed V and J ends, which lost 4 bases and 5 bases, there was a span of 11 bases. There are 13 residues in the CDR3. As DNA, the CDR3 is TGTGCCAGCAGCTCGGGACGCCAGTATGGCTACACCTTC. Protein: CASSSGRQYGYTF.

Worth noting for this clone: Additional DNA sequences in this sample encode the identical CDR3. The chain joins TRBV28 to TRBJ2-4; the match to TRBD1 covers 11 bases. After removal of 5 bases from V and 0 bases from J, the junction contained 9 bases not matched to a gene. Germline CDR1 is MDHEN and CDR2 is SYDVKM. The CDR3 runs to 18 residues. The CDR3 bases are TGTGCCAGCAGTCGTACCGGGACAGGGGGACTAGCCAAAAACATTCAGTACTTC. The encoded protein is CASSRTGTGGLAKNIQYF.

The table lists this clone with a few counts. V and J are TRBV6-6 and TRBJ2-5; D may be TRBD2 (5 bases). The CDR3 extends over 15 amino acids. The germline V gene has CDR1 MNHNY and CDR2 SVGAGI (reference sequence). The ends were cut back, 3 bases at V and 5 bases at J, with 16 bases in the middle. CDR3: CASSYPPGTLETQYF. The CDR3, as DNA: TGTGCCAGCAGTTATCCCCCGGGAACCTTGGAGACCCAGTACTTC.

By sample fraction, this clone is large (0.1 to 1%). The chain has TRBV5-1 and TRBJ2-2; 9 nucleotides line up with TRBD2. V shed 2 bases and J 1 base; nucleotides not matched to a gene: 0. The germline V gene has CDR1 SGHRS and CDR2 YFSETQ. The CDR3 extends over 15 amino acids. CDR3 amino acids: CASSLAGGNTGELFF. CDR3 sequence (DNA): TGCGCCAGCAGCTTAGCGGGGGGGAACACCGGGGAGCTGTTTTTT.

V usage is TRBV18 and J usage is TRBJ2-7; tentatively, D is TRBD1 (6 bases). V lost 8 bases to trimming and J lost 4 bases, with 15 bases between them. CDR3 length: 13 residues. Germline V gene data show CDR1 as KGHSH and CDR2 as LQKENI. Here the CDR3 DNA reads TGTGCCAGCACGACAGGTAATACATACGAGCAGTACTTC. It specifies CASTTGNTYEQYF. The full variable domain, rest sourced from reference TRBV18 and TRBJ2-7, is NAGVMQNPRHLVRRRGQEARLRCSPMKGHSHVYWYRQLPEEGLKFMVYLQKENIIDESGMPKERFSAEFPKEGPSILRIQQVVRGDSAAYFCASTTGNTYEQYFGPGTRLTVT.

The genes are TRBV27 and TRBJ2-7; 9 bases fit TRBD1. This CDR3 region has 14 residues. Germline V gives CDR1 MNHEY, CDR2 SMNVEV (reference sequence). With 5 bases clipped from V and 7 bases from J, the junction kept 9 bases outside the gene matches. CDR3 protein: CASSPPGTGKEQYF. As DNA, the CDR3 is TGTGCCAGCAGTCCGCCCGGGACAGGGAAAGAGCAGTACTTC.

This clone was seen more than once but under ten times. V usage is TRBV5-1 and J usage is TRBJ2-1; the D gene is possibly TRBD2 (5 bases). V dropped 7 bases and J dropped 8 bases, with 16 bases sitting between them. The CDR3 runs to 13 residues. The germline CDR1 and CDR2 sequences are SGHRS and YFSETQ. CDR3 sequence reads: CASRNRGVDEQFF. DNA for the CDR3: TGCGCCAGCCGAAATCGGGGAGTCGATGAGCAGTTCTTC.

V and J are TRBV5-5 and TRBJ2-3, with 8 bases fitting TRBD1. Germline V gene sequence: CDR1 SGHKS, CDR2 YYEKEE (reference sequence). After removal of 6 bases from V and 1 base from J, the junction contained 10 bases not matched to a gene. This CDR3 is 16 amino acids long. The CDR3 sequence is CASNEAGTGGTDTQYF. In DNA, the CDR3 is TGTGCCAGCAACGAAGCCGGGACAGGAGGCACAGATACGCAGTATTTT.

J is TRBJ2-6 and V is TRBV7-9; 10 bases map to TRBD1. Germline lookup yields CDR1 SEHNR and CDR2 FQNEAQ (reference sequence). J gave up 4 bases and V 5 bases, and 5 bases lay outside the gene matches. This CDR3 has 16 amino acids. The CDR3 loop reads CASSQDRGPGANVLTF. CDR3 sequence (DNA): TGTGCCAGCAGCCAAGACAGGGGGCCCGGGGCCAACGTCCTGACTTTC.

The chain has TRBV5-8 and TRBJ2-7; no firm D call. The V end lost 0 bases, the J end lost 4 bases, and 2 bases lay between the germline ends. From germline, CDR1 is SGHTS and CDR2 YDEGEE. The CDR3 runs to 11 residues. The CDR3 DNA is TGTGCCAGCAGCTTGGCTTACGAGCAGTACTTC. Translating it yields CASSLAYEQYF.

This chain uses TRBV7-6 with TRBJ2-1; D possibly corresponds to TRBD1 (8 bases). Trimming cost V 5 bases and J 9 bases, with 20 bases left between them. The germline V gene has CDR1 SGHVS and CDR2 FNYEAQ. CDR3 size: 15 residues. The CDR3 loop reads CASSGLGQGGGEQFF. The CDR3 DNA reads as TGTGCCAGCAGCGGTTTAGGACAGGGAGGGGGTGAGCAGTTCTTC.

The chain uses TRBV5-6 and TRBJ2-7; 10 bases align to TRBD1. The CDR3 is 15 amino acids. With 7 bases clipped from V and 5 bases from J, the junction kept 12 bases outside the gene matches. CDR1 SGHDT and CDR2 YYEEEE come from the germline V gene. The CDR3 loop reads CASASSDRGRHEQYF. CDR3 in DNA: TGTGCCAGCGCCTCCTCAGACAGGGGGCGACACGAGCAGTACTTC.

This clone was detected once. The genes are TRBV27 and TRBJ2-7; no reliable D call. Per germline, CDR1 MNHEY and CDR2 SMNVEV (reference sequence). This CDR3 has 13 amino acids. With 2 bases removed from V and 4 bases from J, the gap between germline ends came to 9 bases. CDR3 in amino acids: CASSLKPYYEQYF. The CDR3 region has the DNA TGTGCCAGCAGTTTAAAGCCCTATTACGAGCAGTACTTC.

CDR3 DNA sequence: TGTGCCAGCAGTGACCCGGAGGGCTCCGGTTGGGAGACCCAGTACTTC. This encodes CASSDPEGSGWETQYF. The rearrangement links TRBV6-1 to TRBJ2-5; a possible D gene is TRBD2 (6 bases). The CDR3 loop spans 16 amino acids. Germline lookup yields CDR1 MNHNS and CDR2 SASEGT. Trimming left V 3 bases short and J 5 bases short, with 19 bases between.

By its share, this clone is large (0.1 to 1%). The genes are TRBV29-1 and TRBJ2-1; the D is unclear. Between the trimmed V and J ends, which lost 7 bases and 7 bases, there was a span of 8 bases. The CDR3 totals 10 residues. Germline V gene sequence: CDR1 SQVTM, CDR2 ANQGSEA. CDR3 DNA: TGCAGCGCCCAGGTGAATGAGCAGTTCTTC. Protein: CSAQVNEQFF.

This sequence joins TRBV7-9 and TRBJ2-5; D unresolved. Germline CDR1 reads SEHNR; CDR2 reads FQNEAQ (reference sequence). V shed 5 bases and J shed 2 bases, with 12 bases lying between them. This CDR3 has 14 residues. For the CDR3, the DNA is TGTGCCAGCAGCATATTGGACGGGCAAGAGACCCAGTACTTC. Its protein is CASSILDGQETQYF.

The chain uses TRBV3-1 (or the pseudogene TRBV3-2) and TRBJ1-1; D remains ambiguous. CDR3 length: 14 amino acids. The germline V gene encodes CDR1 LGHDT and CDR2 YNNKEL (reference sequence). Deletions cut 1 base from V and 11 bases from J, with 17 bases between. In nucleotides, the CDR3 is TGTGCCAGCAGCCAAGGGGAGACGAGGAAAGAGGCTTTCTTT. Amino acid sequence: CASSQGETRKEAFF.

The V call is TRBV5-1, the J call TRBJ1-2; 9 bases line up with TRBD1. Germline CDR1 is SGHRS and CDR2 is YFSETQ. V was pared by 2 bases and J by 8 bases, with 13 bases of the junction left unmatched. This CDR3 region has 16 residues. CDR3 sequence reads: CASSFTQQGASRGYTF. DNA of the CDR3: TGCGCCAGCAGCTTCACCCAACAGGGGGCGAGTCGAGGCTACACCTTC.

The gene calls are TRBV10-3 and TRBJ2-5; TRBD1 matches at 7 bases. CDR1 is ENHRY, CDR2 SYGVKD, per germline. The CDR3 has 13 amino acids. Trimming cost V 6 bases and J 7 bases; bases outside gene matches: 8. CDR3 residues: CAISPGQEGTQYF. For the CDR3, the DNA is TGTGCCATCAGCCCCGGACAGGAAGGGACCCAGTACTTC.

This clone came up once. This chain connects TRBV29-1 to TRBJ1-4; 9 nucleotides align to TRBD1. V was clipped by 6 bases and J by 5 bases; unmatched bases: 7. From germline, CDR1 is SQVTM and CDR2 ANQGSEA. The CDR3 is made up of 14 amino acids. The CDR3 loop reads CSVIPGQGNEKLFF. Here the CDR3 DNA reads TGCAGCGTCATACCGGGACAGGGAAATGAAAAACTGTTTTTT.

The chain carries TRBV28 and TRBJ2-6; either TRBD1 or TRBD2 may fit D (5 bases each). Germline CDR1 MDHEN, CDR2 SYDVKM. Trimming removed 1 base from V and 1 base from J, with 8 bases in between. The CDR3 consists of 16 residues. For the CDR3, the DNA is TGTGCCAGCAGTTTATTTGGGGGTTCTGGGGCCAACGTCCTGACTTTC. Translated, it gives CASSLFGGSGANVLTF.

This rearrangement joins TRBV29-1 to TRBJ2-7; D possibly corresponds to TRBD1 (5 bases). The CDR3 is 13 residues long. Trimming cost V 1 base and J 6 bases, with 13 bases left between them. Germline V gives CDR1 SQVTM, CDR2 ANQGSEA. CDR3 residues: CSVEGPAGLEQYF. Here the CDR3 DNA reads TGCAGCGTTGAAGGACCCGCAGGGCTCGAGCAGTACTTC.

Of note for this clone: This sample also contains other DNA sequences that code for the same CDR3. This chain uses TRBV29-1 with TRBJ2-1, with TRBD2 identical over 8 bases. The V gene end was trimmed by 1 base and the J gene end by 8 bases; junction bases not matched to a gene: 7. Germline lookup yields CDR1 SQVTM and CDR2 ANQGSEA. The CDR3 is 14 residues long. This CDR3 reads CSVEGGRGVDEQFF. The CDR3 DNA reads TGCAGCGTTGAAGGGGGGCGGGGGGTGGATGAGCAGTTCTTC.